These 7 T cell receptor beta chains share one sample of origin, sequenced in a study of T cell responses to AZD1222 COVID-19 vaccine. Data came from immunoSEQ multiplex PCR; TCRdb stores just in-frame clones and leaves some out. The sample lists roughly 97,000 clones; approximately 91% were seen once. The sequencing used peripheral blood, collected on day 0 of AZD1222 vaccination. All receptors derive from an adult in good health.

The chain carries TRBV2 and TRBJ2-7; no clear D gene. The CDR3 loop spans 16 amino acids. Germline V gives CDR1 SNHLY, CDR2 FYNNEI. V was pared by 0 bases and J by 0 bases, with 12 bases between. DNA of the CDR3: TGTGCCAGCAGTGAAGCAGGTGACGTAGGCTCCTACGAGCAGTACTTC. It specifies CASSEAGDVGSYEQYF.

CDR3 loop: CASGAVTTGELFF. CDR3 nucleotides: TGTGCCAGCGGGGCGGTGACCACCGGGGAGCTGTTTTTT. This rearrangement joins TRBV9 to TRBJ2-2, with a weak D call TRBD1 (5 bases). Germline V gives CDR1 SGDLS, CDR2 YYNGEE. CDR3 length: 13 amino acids. V gave up 7 bases and J gave up 4 bases, with 11 bases separating them.

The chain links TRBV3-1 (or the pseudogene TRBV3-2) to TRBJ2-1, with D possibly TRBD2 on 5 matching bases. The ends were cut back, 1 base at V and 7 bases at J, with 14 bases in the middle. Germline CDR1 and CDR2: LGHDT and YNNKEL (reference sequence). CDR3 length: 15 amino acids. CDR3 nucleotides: TGTGCCAGCAGCCAAGTTAGTATGACGGGGAATGAGCAGTTCTTC. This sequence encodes CASSQVSMTGNEQFF.

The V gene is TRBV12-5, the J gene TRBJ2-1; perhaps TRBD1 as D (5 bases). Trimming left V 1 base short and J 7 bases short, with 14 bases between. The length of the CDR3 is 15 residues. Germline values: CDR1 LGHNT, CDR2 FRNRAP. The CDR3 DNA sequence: TGTGCTAGTGGTTTGGAACAGGTTACTTCGAATGAGCAGTTCTTC. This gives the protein CASGLEQVTSNEQFF.

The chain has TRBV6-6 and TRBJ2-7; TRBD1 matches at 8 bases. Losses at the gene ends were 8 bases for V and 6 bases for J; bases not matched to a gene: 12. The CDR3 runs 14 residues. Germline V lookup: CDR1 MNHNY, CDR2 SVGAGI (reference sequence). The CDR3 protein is CASGDRDRPSEQYF. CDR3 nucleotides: TGTGCCAGCGGCGATCGGGACAGGCCTTCCGAGCAGTACTTC.

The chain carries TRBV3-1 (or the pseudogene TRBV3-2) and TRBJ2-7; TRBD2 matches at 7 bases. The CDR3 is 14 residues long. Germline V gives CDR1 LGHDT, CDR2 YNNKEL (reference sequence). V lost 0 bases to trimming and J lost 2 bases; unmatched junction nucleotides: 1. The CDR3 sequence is CASSQEGGAYEQYF. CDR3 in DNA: TGTGCCAGCAGCCAAGAGGGGGGGGCCTACGAGCAGTACTTC.

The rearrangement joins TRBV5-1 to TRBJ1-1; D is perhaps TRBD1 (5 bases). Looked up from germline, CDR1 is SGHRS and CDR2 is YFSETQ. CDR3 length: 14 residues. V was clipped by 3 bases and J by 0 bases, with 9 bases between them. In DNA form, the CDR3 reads TGCGCCAGCAGCTGGGGACGGGTGAACACTGAAGCTTTCTTT. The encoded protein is CASSWGRVNTEAFF.